Following are 25 T cell receptor beta chains from one sample sequenced in a study of blood T cell repertoires in COVID-19. TCRdb's copy holds only in-frame clones and misses some; the assay was immunoSEQ multiplex PCR. Among 650,000 to 800,000 clones listed, 90% were seen once. Input material: peripheral blood. Receptor source: a woman under 30 with acute or convalescent COVID-19.

This chain links TRBV4-1 with TRBJ1-3; D is uncertain. CDR1 is MGHRA, CDR2 YSYEKL, per germline. V lost 2 bases, J lost 0 bases, and 11 bases lay in between. The CDR3 totals 16 residues. Here the CDR3 reads CASSQFLGSSGNTIYF. CDR3 nucleotides: TGCGCCAGCAGCCAATTTCTAGGGAGCTCTGGAAACACCATATATTTT.

The rearrangement links TRBV6-2 or TRBV6-3 to TRBJ1-1; D not certain. Between the trimmed V and J ends, which lost 6 bases and 7 bases, there was a span of 9 bases. This CDR3 is 11 amino acids long. The germline V gene encodes CDR1 MNHEY and CDR2 SVGEGT. The CDR3 here is CASSSSYEAFF. Written as DNA, the CDR3 is TGTGCCAGCAGCTCCTCCTATGAAGCTTTCTTT.

The V gene is TRBV10-1, the J gene TRBJ1-5; 8 positions match TRBD1. Germline CDR1 is WNHNN and CDR2 is SYGVQD (reference sequence). This CDR3 comprises 19 residues. Trimming took 8 bases from V and 0 from J; bases not matched to a gene: 18. CDR3 loop: CASSPSRTGPSTSNQPQHF. As DNA, the CDR3 is TGCGCCAGCTCGCCTTCCAGGACAGGGCCCTCTACTAGCAATCAGCCCCAGCATTTT.

The gene calls are TRBV6-5 and TRBJ2-2; 8 bases fit TRBD1. CDR1 and CDR2 (germline): MNHEY, SVGAGI. There are 15 residues in the CDR3. After removal of 6 bases from V and 6 bases from J, the junction contained 9 bases not matched to a gene. The CDR3 nucleotides read TGTGCCAGCAGCACGGACAGGGCGGCGTCCGGGGAGCTGTTTTTT. Translation: CASSTDRAASGELFF.

The chain carries TRBV10-3 and TRBJ2-2, with TRBD1 identical over 8 bases. The V segment lost 5 bases and the J segment 6 bases; nucleotides outside the gene matches: 8. Germline CDR1 ENHRY, CDR2 SYGVKD. CDR3 length equals 15 residues. The CDR3 spells CAISSRTGTPGELFF. CDR3 sequence (DNA): TGTGCCATCAGTAGCAGGACAGGGACGCCCGGGGAGCTGTTTTTT.

The V gene is TRBV30, the J gene TRBJ2-3; D is perhaps TRBD2 (7 bases). Germline CDR1 GTSNPN, CDR2 SVGIG (reference sequence). V gave up 4 bases and J gave up 2 bases, with 10 bases separating them. CDR3 length: 13 residues. The DNA of the CDR3 is TGTGCCTGGATGGGGGGGCCCACAGATACGCAGTATTTT. It codes for CAWMGGPTDTQYF. Full variable domain (missing parts from reference TRBV30 and TRBJ2-3): SQTIHQWPATLVQPVGSPLSLECTVEGTSNPNLYWYRQAAGRGLQLLFYSVGIGQISSEVPQNLSASRPQDRQFILSSKKLLLSDSGFYLCAWMGGPTDTQYFGPGTRLTVL.

This clone was observed once. J is TRBJ2-7 and V is TRBV2; 8 bases line up with TRBD1. This CDR3 is 11 amino acids long. CDR1 SNHLY and CDR2 FYNNEI come from the germline V gene. With V trimmed by 9 bases and J by 6 bases, 4 bases remained unmatched. CDR3 amino acids: CASGTGREQYF. The CDR3 bases are TGTGCCAGTGGGACAGGTCGCGAGCAGTACTTC.

This rearrangement joins TRBV19 to TRBJ2-6; D remains unclear. The germline CDR1 and CDR2 sequences are LNHDA and SQIVND (reference sequence). The CDR3 length is 14 residues. V lost 8 bases and J 0 bases, leaving 8 bases between the germline ends. CDR3 loop: CASETHSGANVLTF. DNA for the CDR3: TGTGCCAGTGAGACTCACTCTGGGGCCAACGTCCTGACTTTC.

V is TRBV5-1 and J is TRBJ2-7; tentative D call: TRBD2 (5 bases). This CDR3 region has 15 residues. V dropped 0 bases and J dropped 4 bases, with 14 bases sitting between them. Germline V gene lookup returns CDR1 SGHRS and CDR2 YFSETQ. The chain's CDR3 is CASSLAYGEQYEQYF. As DNA, the CDR3 is TGCGCCAGCAGCTTGGCCTACGGGGAGCAGTACGAGCAGTACTTC.

This clone occurred once. The gene calls are TRBV5-8 and TRBJ1-5; maybe TRBD1 (6 bases). Trimming left V 4 bases short and J 0 bases short, with 11 bases between. The CDR3 has 15 residues. CDR1 is SGHTS, CDR2 YDEGEE, per germline. CDR3 coding DNA: TGTGCCAGCAGCCGAGGACAGTATAGCAATCAGCCCCAGCATTTT. Amino acid sequence: CASSRGQYSNQPQHF.

This clone is a singleton in its sample. The rearrangement joins TRBV7-2 to TRBJ1-4, with TRBD1 matching over 7 bases. The CDR3 runs to 14 residues. Germline-derived CDR1 and CDR2 are SGHTA and FQGNSA. Germline trimming cut 9 bases from V and 8 bases from J; bases unmatched to any gene: 12. CDR3 region: CASAEGGALEKLFF. CDR3 nucleotides: TGTGCCAGTGCAGAAGGGGGCGCCTTGGAAAAACTGTTTTTT. The full variable domain, with the rest looked up from reference TRBV7-2 and TRBJ1-4, is GAGVSQSPSNKVTEKGKDVELRCDPISGHTALYWYRQSLGQGLEFLIYFQGNSAPDKSGLPSDRFSAERTGGSVSTLTIQRTQQEDSAVYLCASAEGGALEKLFFGSGTQLSVL.

This clone appeared once. The V call is TRBV12-5, the J call TRBJ1-1, with D perhaps TRBD1 (6 bases). The CDR3 has 15 residues. Trimming pared 0 bases from V and 5 bases from J, leaving 13 bases between. Germline V gene lookup returns CDR1 LGHNT and CDR2 FRNRAP. CDR3 sequence (DNA): TGTGCTAGTGGTTTGGTACAGGGTTGGGGTACTGAAGCTTTCTTT. This sequence encodes CASGLVQGWGTEAFF.

This chain uses TRBV5-1 with TRBJ1-1, with TRBD1 matching over 8 bases. V was clipped by 0 bases and J by 5 bases; unmatched bases: 9. This CDR3 spans 16 amino acids. Germline V gene lookup returns CDR1 SGHRS and CDR2 YFSETQ. The CDR3 nucleotides read TGCGCCAGCAGCTTGGGCGGCGGCAGGGGGCAGACTGAAGCTTTCTTT. It translates to CASSLGGGRGQTEAFF.

This clone was counted once. The chain uses TRBV7-9 and TRBJ1-6, with D perhaps matching TRBD1 (5 bases). The germline V gene encodes CDR1 SEHNR and CDR2 FQNEAQ (reference sequence). V was cut by 5 bases and J by 10 bases, with 21 bases left in between. The CDR3 length is 16 residues. CDR3 protein: CASSPRVPQGLSPLHF. Here the CDR3 DNA reads TGTGCCAGCAGCCCCCGCGTGCCCCAGGGTCTCTCACCCCTCCACTTT.

The CDR3 spells CATGGGGGNQPQHF. The CDR3 DNA follows: TGTGCCACCGGGGGGGGCGGAGGCAATCAGCCCCAGCATTTT. This chain uses TRBV19 with TRBJ1-5, with a tentative D call TRBD1 (6 bases). Per the germline V gene, CDR1 is LNHDA and CDR2 is SQIVND (reference sequence). This CDR3 contains 14 residues. V was clipped by 10 bases and J by 2 bases, with 15 bases between them.

This clone was observed once. The chain has TRBV9 and TRBJ2-5; 8 nucleotides line up with TRBD2. Germline loops: CDR1 SGDLS, CDR2 YYNGEE. This CDR3 comprises 16 residues. Losses at the gene ends were 0 bases for V and 1 base for J; bases not matched to a gene: 5. CDR3 protein: CASSVGSGGLQETQYF. In nucleotides, the CDR3 is TGTGCCAGCAGCGTAGGCAGCGGGGGTCTCCAAGAGACCCAGTACTTC.

J is TRBJ2-6 and V is TRBV7-9, with 9 positions matching TRBD1. Germline V gene data show CDR1 as SEHNR and CDR2 as FQNEAQ (reference sequence). V shed 6 bases and J 3 bases; nucleotides not matched to a gene: 9. The CDR3 consists of 17 residues. This chain's CDR3 is CASRKGTGRYGANVLTF. In nucleotides, the CDR3 is TGTGCCAGCAGGAAAGGGACAGGGAGGTATGGGGCCAACGTCCTGACTTTC.

This sequence joins TRBV30 and TRBJ1-2, with 8 bases lining up with TRBD1. Germline assignment: CDR1 GTSNPN and CDR2 SVGIG (reference sequence). V trimming: 0 bases; J trimming: 1 base; junction bases outside the gene matches: 4. The CDR3 loop spans 15 amino acids. CDR3 DNA: TGTGCCTGGAGTGTAGGTGGACAGGGTAACTATGGCTACACCTTC. Residues: CAWSVGGQGNYGYTF.

This chain joins TRBV19 and TRBJ1-1; D is uncertain. CDR3 size: 15 residues. Trimming shortened V by 3 bases and J by 2 bases, and 13 bases separated the two germline ends. CDR1 and CDR2 from the germline V gene are LNHDA and SQIVND (reference sequence). The DNA for the CDR3 is TGTGCCAGTAGTATCACCGGCGGTGGTAACACTGAAGCTTTCTTT. Amino acids: CASSITGGGNTEAFF.

This sequence joins TRBV9 and TRBJ2-5, with D possibly TRBD1 on 6 matching bases. The CDR3 sequence is 14 residues long. Trimming took 1 base from V and 3 from J, leaving 10 bases between them. Germline V gene sequence: CDR1 SGDLS, CDR2 YYNGEE. The CDR3 DNA reads as TGTGCCAGCAGCGTATCAGGGGCCGAAGAGACCCAGTACTTC. It is translated as CASSVSGAEETQYF.

The chain combines TRBV5-1 with TRBJ1-1; D gene uncertain. The length of the CDR3 is 14 residues. Germline loops: CDR1 SGHRS, CDR2 YFSETQ. V lost 0 bases and J 2 bases, leaving 8 bases between the germline ends. The CDR3 DNA reads TGCGCCAGCAGCTTGGACACCCTTAACACTGAAGCTTTCTTT. Its protein is CASSLDTLNTEAFF.

V usage is TRBV6-5 and J usage is TRBJ2-1; 12 bases are a match to TRBD1. V lost 7 bases to trimming and J lost 6 bases; unmatched junction nucleotides: 7. Germline lookup yields CDR1 MNHEY and CDR2 SVGAGI. CDR3 size: 15 residues. Written as DNA, the CDR3 is TGTGCCAGCATTACCGGGACAGGGGGCTGCAATGAGCAGTTCTTC. Encoded protein: CASITGTGGCNEQFF.

The chain carries TRBV4-1 and TRBJ2-7; 9 positions agree with TRBD1. The CDR3 sequence is 18 residues long. Germline V gives CDR1 MGHRA, CDR2 YSYEKL. V trimming: 4 bases; J trimming: 2 bases; junction bases outside the gene matches: 15. The CDR3 protein is CASSPTGGKGKRAYEQYF. The DNA of the CDR3 is TGCGCCAGCAGCCCGACAGGGGGTAAGGGTAAAAGGGCCTACGAGCAGTACTTC.

This clone was detected a few times. The gene calls are TRBV7-9 and TRBJ1-3; 7 bases fit TRBD1. The germline gives CDR1 SEHNR, CDR2 FQNEAQ (reference sequence). CDR3 size: 17 residues. The V and J ends lost 5 bases and 3 bases, in that order; junction bases with no gene match: 13. Written as DNA, the CDR3 is TGTGCCAGCAGCGAACGAAGGCCGGGACAGAGTGGAAACACCATATATTTT. This translates into CASSERRPGQSGNTIYF. The full variable domain, completed using reference TRBV7-9 and TRBJ1-3, is DTGVSQNPRHKITKRGQNVTFRCDPISEHNRLYWYRQTLGQGPEFLTYFQNEAQLEKSRLLSDRFSAERPKGSFSTLEIQRTEQGDSAMYLCASSERRPGQSGNTIYFGEGSWLTVV.

The rearrangement links TRBV4-1 to TRBJ2-1; D ambiguous. In germline, CDR1 is MGHRA, CDR2 YSYEKL. Trimming removed 6 bases from V and 0 bases from J, with 15 bases in between. The CDR3 totals 16 residues. CDR3 in amino acids: CASRAPFQPSYNEQFF. CDR3 bases: TGCGCCAGCAGAGCCCCTTTCCAACCCTCCTACAATGAGCAGTTCTTC.